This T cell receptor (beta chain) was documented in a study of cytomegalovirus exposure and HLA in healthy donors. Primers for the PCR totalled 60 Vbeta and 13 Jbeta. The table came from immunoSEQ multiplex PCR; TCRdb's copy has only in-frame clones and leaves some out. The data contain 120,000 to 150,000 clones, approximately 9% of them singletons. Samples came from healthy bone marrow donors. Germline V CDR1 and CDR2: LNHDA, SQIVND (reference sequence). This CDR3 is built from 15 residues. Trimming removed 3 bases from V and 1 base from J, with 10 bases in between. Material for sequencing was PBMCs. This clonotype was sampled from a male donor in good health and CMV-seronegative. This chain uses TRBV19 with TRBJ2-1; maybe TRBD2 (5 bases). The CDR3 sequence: CASSMKDLSYNEQFF. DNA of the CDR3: TGTGCCAGTAGTATGAAGGACTTATCCTACAATGAGCAGTTCTTC.